The 31 T cell receptor beta chains below were found in one sample sequenced in a study of cytomegalovirus exposure and HLA in healthy donors. The PCR had 60 Vbeta and 13 Jbeta primers. Assay: immunoSEQ multiplex PCR; the TCRdb copy retains only in-frame clones and omits some. The data hold under 200,000 clones, with around 79% observed a single time. The sample was PBMCs. Source of these receptors: a female donor in good health and CMV-seronegative.

V is TRBV7-9 and J is TRBJ2-1, with a possible D match to TRBD2 (6 bases). Trimming pared 5 bases from V and 0 bases from J, leaving 11 bases between. Germline values: CDR1 SEHNR, CDR2 FQNEAQ (reference sequence). This CDR3 contains 15 residues. This chain's CDR3 is CASSPPGVSYNEQFF. As DNA, the CDR3 is TGTGCCAGCAGCCCTCCGGGAGTCTCCTACAATGAGCAGTTCTTC.

The CDR3 protein is CASSKSGGQPQHF. Written as DNA, the CDR3 is TGTGCCAGCAGCAAATCAGGGGGACAGCCCCAGCATTTT. V usage is TRBV21-1 and J usage is TRBJ1-5; the D segment call TRBD1 is taken from the table without a DNA check. TRBV21-1 is a pseudogene locus. The CDR3 consists of 13 residues.

V gene TRBV2 combines with J gene TRBJ2-6, with 8 bases aligning to TRBD1. The CDR3 length is 15 residues. V lost 6 bases, J lost 4 bases, and 5 bases stayed unmatched. Looked up from germline, CDR1 is SNHLY and CDR2 is FYNNEI. This CDR3 reads CASSGQGRGANVLTF. CDR3 sequence (DNA): TGTGCCAGCAGCGGACAGGGACGGGGGGCCAACGTCCTGACTTTC.

V is TRBV7-9 and J is TRBJ1-2; D gene ambiguous. CDR3 length: 16 residues. V lost 1 base, J lost 4 bases, and 16 bases lay in between. Germline V lookup: CDR1 SEHNR, CDR2 FQNEAQ (reference sequence). CDR3 protein: CASSLEYGLGLYGYTF. The CDR3 DNA sequence: TGTGCCAGCAGCTTAGAGTATGGGTTGGGCCTCTATGGCTACACCTTC.

This sequence joins TRBV5-6 and TRBJ1-2; D unclear. The CDR3 contains 14 residues. Germline-derived CDR1 and CDR2 are SGHDT and YYEEEE. Trimming cost V 0 bases and J 2 bases, with 8 bases left between them. Here the CDR3 DNA reads TGTGCCAGCAGCTTGGCCTGGGAGAACTATGGCTACACCTTC. Its protein is CASSLAWENYGYTF.

The rearrangement joins TRBV30 to TRBJ1-2; 9 bases align to TRBD1. V was clipped by 4 bases and J by 0 bases; unmatched bases: 12. Germline CDR1 and CDR2: GTSNPN and SVGIG (reference sequence). CDR3 length: 17 amino acids. The CDR3 DNA follows: TGTGCCTGGAACTTTCGGACAGGGGCCAACACTAACTATGGCTACACCTTC. Protein: CAWNFRTGANTNYGYTF.

This chain joins TRBV30 and TRBJ2-3; a possible D gene is TRBD1 (6 bases). Germline V gene lookup returns CDR1 GTSNPN and CDR2 SVGIG (reference sequence). The CDR3 length is 14 residues. V was shortened by 0 bases and J by 6 bases, with 13 bases between the two germline ends. In nucleotides, the CDR3 is TGTGCCTGGAGTGTACAGGGCATGAGGGATACGCAGTATTTT. Its translation: CAWSVQGMRDTQYF.

The CDR3 DNA follows: TGTGCCAGCAGCTTAGGGCACCGGGGTGAGCAGTTCTTC. Protein sequence: CASSLGHRGEQFF. This chain connects TRBV7-6 to TRBJ2-1, with D perhaps TRBD2 (5 bases). CDR1 and CDR2 (germline): SGHVS, FNYEAQ. The CDR3 is 13 amino acids. Deletions cut 1 base from V and 9 bases from J, with 10 bases between.

The genes are TRBV10-3 and TRBJ2-1, with D tentatively TRBD2 (5 bases). The CDR3 loop spans 11 amino acids. Trimming stripped 6 bases from V and 7 bases from J, with 7 bases between. In germline, CDR1 is ENHRY, CDR2 SYGVKD. CDR3: CAISRENEQFF. The CDR3 DNA sequence: TGTGCCATCAGCCGGGAAAATGAGCAGTTCTTC.

The genes are TRBV4-3 and TRBJ2-3, with D hard to call. V shed 3 bases and J shed 0 bases, with 7 bases lying between them. The length of the CDR3 is 14 residues. Germline V gene sequence: CDR1 LGHNA, CDR2 YSLEER. The CDR3 DNA reads as TGCGCCAGCAGCCATCAGTATAGCACAGATACGCAGTATTTT. Translating gives CASSHQYSTDTQYF.

The chain is built from TRBV30 and TRBJ2-2; 9 positions match TRBD2. V gave up 1 base and J gave up 1 base; unmatched junction bases: 7. Germline values: CDR1 GTSNPN, CDR2 SVGIG (reference sequence). The CDR3 extends over 17 amino acids. CDR3 sequence: CAWSAPTSGRNTGELFF. The CDR3 coding sequence is TGTGCCTGGAGTGCACCGACTAGCGGTAGGAACACCGGGGAGCTGTTTTTT.

This clone was seen once. The V call is TRBV4-2, the J call TRBJ2-7; 10 bases agree with TRBD2. This CDR3 region has 17 residues. V was clipped by 4 bases and J by 4 bases; unmatched bases: 13. Germline V CDR1 and CDR2: LGHNA, YNFKEQ. CDR3 residues: CASSRAAPQRGGYEQYF. CDR3 nucleotides: TGTGCCAGCAGCCGTGCCGCGCCCCAGCGGGGGGGATACGAGCAGTACTTC.

The rearrangement links TRBV28 to TRBJ1-1; D might be TRBD1 (6 bases). The CDR3 loop spans 14 amino acids. Trimming took off 4 bases at V and 1 base at J, with 10 bases between the two ends. CDR1 MDHEN and CDR2 SYDVKM come from the germline V gene. CDR3 amino acids: CASSWGGSNTEAFF. CDR3 bases: TGTGCCAGCAGTTGGGGGGGCTCGAACACTGAAGCTTTCTTT.

The V call is TRBV6-5, the J call TRBJ1-2, with unresolved D. The CDR3 extends over 13 amino acids. V gave up 2 bases and J gave up 5 bases, with 9 bases separating them. CDR1 and CDR2 (germline): MNHEY, SVGAGI. The CDR3 bases are TGTGCCAGCAGTTACCCCGAGGGTTATGGCTACACCTTC. Its translation: CASSYPEGYGYTF.

V gene TRBV5-5 combines with J gene TRBJ1-2, with D possibly TRBD1 on 5 matching bases. Trimming cost V 7 bases and J 3 bases, with 28 bases left between them. This CDR3 has 18 residues. Per germline, CDR1 SGHKS and CDR2 YYEKEE (reference sequence). CDR3 residues: CASHPPGQDPLYDYGYTF. CDR3 sequence (DNA): TGTGCCAGCCACCCCCCCGGACAAGACCCTCTCTACGACTATGGCTACACCTTC.

The chain joins TRBV28 to TRBJ1-2, with 7 positions matching TRBD1. The V segment lost 6 bases and the J segment 4 bases; nucleotides outside the gene matches: 8. The CDR3 length is 14 residues. Germline CDR1 MDHEN, CDR2 SYDVKM. The CDR3 loop is CASSSTGSGYGYTF. The CDR3, as DNA: TGTGCCAGCAGCTCGACAGGGTCGGGCTATGGCTACACCTTC.

This rearrangement joins TRBV5-8 to TRBJ2-7, with TRBD1 matching over 8 bases. Germline values: CDR1 SGHTS, CDR2 YDEGEE. J lost 5 bases, V lost 7 bases, and 11 bases had no gene match. CDR3 length equals 14 residues. CDR3 in DNA: TGTGCCAGCGGCCCTGGACAGGGTTCCCACGAGCAGTACTTC. Its translation is CASGPGQGSHEQYF.

This clone was seen only a few times. This chain joins TRBV6-1 and TRBJ2-5, with 8 positions matching TRBD2. The V gene's germline CDR1 is MNHNS and CDR2 SASEGT. V shed 1 base, J shed 4 bases, and the junction held 5 bases outside the gene matches. The CDR3 runs to 15 residues. The CDR3 DNA reads as TGTGCCAGCAGTGAAGGGTTAGCGGGATCAGAGACCCAGTACTTC. Its translation is CASSEGLAGSETQYF.

The sample holds a few counts of this clone. This sequence joins TRBV19 and TRBJ2-1; D remains unclear. CDR3 size: 13 residues. The V gene's germline CDR1 is LNHDA and CDR2 SQIVND (reference sequence). With 1 base removed from V and 4 bases from J, the gap between germline ends came to 5 bases. In nucleotides, the CDR3 is TGTGCCAGTAGTATAGGTACATACAATGAGCAGTTCTTC. It translates to CASSIGTYNEQFF.

This clone was seen more than once but under ten times. The CDR3 DNA reads as TGCGCCAGCAGTGAAGGGAGGAACTATGGCTACACCTTC. Protein sequence: CASSEGRNYGYTF. This chain links TRBV10-1 with TRBJ1-2, with no clear D. CDR3 length equals 13 residues. Germline V gene lookup returns CDR1 WNHNN and CDR2 SYGVQD (reference sequence). V lost 3 bases, J lost 2 bases, and 7 bases lay in between.

The J gene is TRBJ1-2, the V gene TRBV6-6; D call uncertain. The CDR3 extends over 13 amino acids. Germline CDR1 MNHNY, CDR2 SVGAGI (reference sequence). Trimming shortened V by 8 bases and J by 4 bases, and 14 bases separated the two germline ends. The CDR3, as DNA: TGTGCCAGCCAACGAGGAGAGAGCTATGGCTACACCTTC. It yields the protein CASQRGESYGYTF.

The chain employs TRBV6-5 and TRBJ2-3; 8 bases are a match to TRBD2. V was pared by 4 bases and J by 5 bases, with 5 bases of the junction left unmatched. CDR1 is MNHEY, CDR2 SVGAGI, per germline. The CDR3 is 14 amino acids. The CDR3 is CASSSTGGQDTQYF. CDR3 coding DNA: TGTGCCAGCAGTTCCACGGGGGGGCAAGATACGCAGTATTTT.

The chain recombines TRBV30 with TRBJ2-7, with 8 bases that match TRBD2. The CDR3 contains 14 residues. Germline V gene lookup returns CDR1 GTSNPN and CDR2 SVGIG (reference sequence). V lost 2 bases to trimming and J lost 2 bases; unmatched junction nucleotides: 5. CDR3 residues: CAWSPTSVPYEQYF. The CDR3 DNA reads as TGTGCCTGGAGTCCGACTAGCGTTCCCTACGAGCAGTACTTC.

The gene calls are TRBV9 and TRBJ2-2; 7 nucleotides line up with TRBD2. The CDR3 totals 13 residues. J gave up 7 bases and V 0 bases, and 0 bases lay outside the gene matches. The germline gives CDR1 SGDLS, CDR2 YYNGEE. The CDR3 sequence is CASSVASGGELFF. In DNA, the CDR3 is TGTGCCAGCAGCGTAGCTAGCGGCGGGGAGCTGTTTTTT.

This sequence joins TRBV6-6 and TRBJ1-5, with 11 bases lining up with TRBD1. Per germline, CDR1 MNHNY and CDR2 SVGAGI (reference sequence). This CDR3 is 14 amino acids long. J gave up 8 bases and V 5 bases, and 5 bases lay outside the gene matches. DNA of the CDR3: TGTGCCAGCAGTCCGGGACAGGGGGTAGAGCCCCAGCATTTT. Translated: CASSPGQGVEPQHF.

The chain combines TRBV19 with TRBJ1-4; a weak D match, TRBD1 (5 bases). CDR1 and CDR2 (germline): LNHDA, SQIVND (reference sequence). Trimming stripped 1 base from V and 0 bases from J, with 12 bases between. This CDR3 is 17 amino acids long. The DNA of the CDR3 is TGTGCCAGTAGTATAGGGGGCGCGCTCGCAACTAATGAAAAACTGTTTTTT. Translation: CASSIGGALATNEKLFF.

This clone has just a few counts. The chain joins TRBV6-6 to TRBJ2-7, with 8 bases fitting TRBD2. Germline CDR1 and CDR2: MNHNY and SVGAGI (reference sequence). The CDR3 has 15 residues. The V segment lost 5 bases and the J segment 6 bases; nucleotides outside the gene matches: 12. CDR3 protein: CASSPEGTRRGEQYF. The CDR3 bases are TGTGCCAGCAGTCCAGAAGGGACTAGGCGGGGCGAGCAGTACTTC.

The chain joins TRBV18 to TRBJ2-1, with D possibly being TRBD2 (6 bases). V lost 3 bases, J lost 14 bases, and 23 bases lay in between. Germline lookup yields CDR1 KGHSH and CDR2 LQKENI. The CDR3 has 15 amino acids. As DNA, the CDR3 is TGTGCCAGCTCACCCCTCGGGGGTGGTTCGGAGTGTGAGTTCTTC. Amino acids: CASSPLGGGSECEFF.

The rearrangement uses TRBV18 and TRBJ1-1; maybe TRBD1 (5 bases). Trimming removed 2 bases from V and 3 bases from J, with 13 bases in between. CDR3 length equals 15 residues. Germline CDR1 is KGHSH and CDR2 is LQKENI. CDR3 sequence (DNA): TGTGCCAGCTCACCAGGGGCTGGTGTGCACACTGAAGCTTTCTTT. Translating it yields CASSPGAGVHTEAFF.

The chain recombines TRBV6-5 with TRBJ2-7; 7 bases fit TRBD1. V shed 0 bases and J 4 bases; nucleotides not matched to a gene: 3. In germline, CDR1 is MNHEY, CDR2 SVGAGI. The CDR3 length is 14 residues. The CDR3 reads CASSYSGQIYEQYF. Here the CDR3 DNA reads TGTGCCAGCAGTTACTCGGGACAGATATACGAGCAGTACTTC.

The V call is TRBV4-1, the J call TRBJ1-2; 8 positions agree with TRBD1. With V trimmed by 4 bases and J by 6 bases, 7 bases remained unmatched. This CDR3 has 14 amino acids. Germline loops: CDR1 MGHRA, CDR2 YSYEKL. The CDR3 sequence: CASSRDRIGHGYTF. CDR3 DNA: TGCGCCAGCAGCCGGGACAGGATCGGGCATGGCTACACCTTC.